The present TCR beta chain was sequenced within a study of vaccination and CD4 T cells after COVID-19. Study as a whole: Cultures serving as controls received a peptide pool (CEFX or HIV-1 Nef) or no peptide.

Note on this clonotype: The antigen is undetermined.

Cultured CD4+ T cell DNA was sequenced using the Oncomine TCR Beta short-read assay. TCRdb independently ran MiXCR on the PCR reads; one entry per CDR3 protein. The sample holds approximately 17,000 distinct CDR3 sequences, about 56% seen once. The V gene end was trimmed by 8 bases and the J gene end by 12 bases; junction bases not matched to a gene: 18. This CDR3 comprises 14 residues. Germline V gene data show CDR1 as SNHLY and CDR2 as FYNNEI. Sample treatment: 10-day PBMC culture with coronavirus spike peptide pools or control peptides (ViraFEST assay). Days 3 and 7 saw half the medium swapped for fresh IL-2 medium.

This receptor was obtained from a human donor who had recovered from COVID-19. The chain employs TRBV2 and TRBJ2-7; 8 nucleotides align to TRBD1. The source was CD4+ T cells from blood, cultured in vitro, collected before SARS-CoV-2 vaccination. The CDR3 sequence is CASSDRGTGAPAYF. CDR3 nucleotide sequence: TGTGCCAGCTCCGACAGGGGCACCGGGGCCCCAGCGTACTTC.